The 8 T cell receptor beta chains given below trace back to one sample, sequenced in a study of blood T cell repertoires in COVID-19. Generated by immunoSEQ multiplex PCR, the TCRdb table keeps only in-frame clones and is missing some. Of some 19,000 clones listed, 75% to 85% were seen once; the top ten hold 11%. The sample taken for sequencing was peripheral blood. Source of these receptors: an elderly man with acute or convalescent COVID-19.

Written as DNA, the CDR3 is TGCGCCAGCAGCCCCGGACAGTCGTACGAGCAGTACTTC. It specifies CASSPGQSYEQYF. V and J are TRBV4-1 and TRBJ2-7, with a possible D match to TRBD1 (6 bases). Trimming pared 4 bases from V and 4 bases from J, leaving 11 bases between. The CDR3 is made up of 13 amino acids. CDR1 is MGHRA, CDR2 YSYEKL, per germline.

This clone was observed a few times. The chain employs TRBV6-5 and TRBJ1-1; D remains ambiguous. Trimming took 11 bases from V and 3 from J, leaving 10 bases between them. Germline CDR1 and CDR2: MNHEY and SVGAGI. The CDR3 covers 11 residues. The CDR3 DNA reads as TGTGCCGCCTTCCTAGACACTGAAGCTTTCTTT. Protein product: CAAFLDTEAFF.

This sequence joins TRBV7-2 and TRBJ2-7; 8 bases are shared with TRBD2. V was pared by 0 bases and J by 5 bases, with 6 bases of the junction left unmatched. This CDR3 comprises 15 residues. Germline V gives CDR1 SGHTA, CDR2 FQGNSA. This CDR3 reads CASSLAAGDGNEQYF. CDR3 sequence (DNA): TGTGCCAGCAGCTTAGCAGCGGGGGACGGGAACGAGCAGTACTTC.

This chain links TRBV28 with TRBJ1-6; maybe TRBD1 (6 bases). Between the trimmed V and J ends, which lost 6 bases and 9 bases, there was a span of 24 bases. Germline CDR1 MDHEN, CDR2 SYDVKM. CDR3 length: 17 residues. In DNA form, the CDR3 reads TGTGCCAGCAGACCGACCCTACGACAGGCTGGGGTTTCACCCCTCCACTTT. Residues: CASRPTLRQAGVSPLHF.

The J gene is TRBJ1-2, the V gene TRBV30; no clear D. Per the germline V gene, CDR1 is GTSNPN and CDR2 is SVGIG (reference sequence). The ends were cut back, 1 base at V and 0 bases at J, with 9 bases in the middle. CDR3 length: 14 residues. The CDR3 protein is CAWSDSLSNYGYTF. CDR3 bases: TGTGCCTGGAGTGACAGTCTCTCTAACTATGGCTACACCTTC.

The rearrangement uses TRBV7-2 and TRBJ2-3; tentatively, D is TRBD2 (6 bases). The V end lost 4 bases, the J end lost 0 bases, and 17 bases lay between the germline ends. The germline V gene encodes CDR1 SGHTA and CDR2 FQGNSA. CDR3 size: 17 residues. CDR3 loop: CASSWGSGVASTDTQYF. The CDR3 nucleotides are TGTGCCAGCAGCTGGGGGTCGGGGGTCGCTAGCACAGATACGCAGTATTTT.

The V gene is TRBV6-5, the J gene TRBJ2-3, with a possible D match to TRBD2 (6 bases). CDR1 is MNHEY, CDR2 SVGAGI, per germline. V gave up 7 bases and J gave up 3 bases, with 11 bases separating them. The CDR3 sequence is 13 residues long. The CDR3 sequence: CASMEGRTDTQYF. The CDR3 DNA is TGTGCCAGCATGGAAGGGAGGACAGATACGCAGTATTTT.

This chain links TRBV5-8 with TRBJ1-6; 7 positions agree with TRBD1. Trimming at V came to 3 bases and at J to 7 bases, leaving 4 bases not matched to a gene. CDR3 size: 14 residues. Germline V gives CDR1 SGHTS, CDR2 YDEGEE. The CDR3 nucleotides read TGTGCCAGCAGCTCCGACAGGGTCAATTCACCCCTCCACTTT. This encodes CASSSDRVNSPLHF.